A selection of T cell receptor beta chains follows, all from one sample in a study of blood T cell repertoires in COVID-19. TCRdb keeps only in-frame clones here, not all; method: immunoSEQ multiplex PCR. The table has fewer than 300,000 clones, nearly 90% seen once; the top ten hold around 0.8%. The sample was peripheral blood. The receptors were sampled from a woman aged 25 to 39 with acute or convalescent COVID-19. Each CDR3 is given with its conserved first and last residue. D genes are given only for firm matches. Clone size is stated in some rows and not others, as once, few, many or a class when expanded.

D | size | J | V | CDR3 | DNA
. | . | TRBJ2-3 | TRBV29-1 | CSHRDTGLSTDTQYF | TGCAGCCATAGAGATACAGGGCTTAGCACAGATACGCAGTATTTT
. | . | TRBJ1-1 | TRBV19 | CASSIEGRTEAFF | TGTGCCAGTAGTATAGAGGGGAGGACTGAAGCTTTCTTT
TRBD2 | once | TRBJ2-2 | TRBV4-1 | CASSQDGLAGAVIGRRELFF | TGCGCCAGCAGCCAAGATGGCCTAGCGGGAGCGGTGATTGGAAGGCGGGAGCTGTTTTTT
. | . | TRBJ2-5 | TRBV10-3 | CAISESWENTETQYF | TGTGCCATCAGTGAGTCGTGGGAGAATACAGAGACCCAGTACTTC
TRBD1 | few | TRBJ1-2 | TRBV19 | CASNPTGTNYGYTF | TGTGCCAGTAACCCGACAGGGACGAACTATGGCTACACCTTC
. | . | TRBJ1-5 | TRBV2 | CASSRQPQSNQPQHF | TGTGCCAGCAGTAGACAGCCGCAAAGCAATCAGCCCCAGCATTTT
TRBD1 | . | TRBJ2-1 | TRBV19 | CASSIGDRLSSYNEQFF | TGTGCCAGTAGTATTGGGGACAGGCTGAGCTCCTACAATGAGCAGTTCTTC
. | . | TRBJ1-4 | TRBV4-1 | CASSQVFVEKLFF | TGCGCCAGCAGCCAAGTCTTTGTTGAAAAACTGTTTTTT
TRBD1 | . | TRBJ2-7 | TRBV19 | CASRYFDRVYEQYF | TGTGCCAGTAGGTATTTCGACAGGGTCTACGAGCAGTACTTC
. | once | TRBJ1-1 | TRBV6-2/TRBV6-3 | CASSYGAVNTEAFF | TGTGCCAGCAGTTACGGGGCAGTGAACACTGAAGCTTTCTTT
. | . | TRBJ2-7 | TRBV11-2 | CASSPQITGSEQYF | TGTGCCAGCAGCCCGCAAATCACAGGGTCCGAGCAGTACTTC
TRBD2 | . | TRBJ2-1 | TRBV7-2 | CASSLGRGGGFF | TGTGCCAGCAGCTTAGGGCGCGGGGGGGGGTTCTTC
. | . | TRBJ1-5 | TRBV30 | CAIGGGGQPQHF | TGTGCCATAGGCGGGGGTGGACAGCCCCAGCATTTT
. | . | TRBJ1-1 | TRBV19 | CASKVEDGSAFF | TGTGCCAGTAAGGTGGAGGATGGTAGCGCTTTCTTT
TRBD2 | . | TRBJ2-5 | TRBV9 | CASSVGLAGGLETQYF | TGTGCCAGCAGCGTAGGGCTAGCGGGAGGGCTAGAGACCCAGTACTTC
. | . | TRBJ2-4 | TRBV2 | CASTGVPGLAKNIQYF | TGTGCCAGCACCGGGGTCCCGGGACTAGCCAAAAACATTCAGTACTTC
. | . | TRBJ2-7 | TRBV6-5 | CASSYKEGFEQYF | TGTGCCAGCAGTTACAAGGAGGGATTCGAGCAGTACTTC